This T cell receptor beta chain stems from a study of Ad26.COV2.S vaccination and SARS-CoV-2 variants. The V gene's germline CDR1 is LGHNA and CDR2 YNFKEQ. Losses at the gene ends were 4 bases for V and 4 bases for J; bases not matched to a gene: 13. CDR3 length: 17 amino acids. Some clones are missing from TCRdb's copy, which holds only in-frame ones; the method was immunoSEQ multiplex PCR. Of approximately 480,000 clones in the sample, 70% to 90% were seen once. As to treatment: roughly 19 received Ad26.COV2.S at low or high dose, single or two shots; roughly five received placebo; per-sample allocation not given. Sampling occurred on day 63 after the first vaccine or placebo injection. Donation came from an adult in Boston who was aged 18-55 years.

This sequence joins TRBV4-2 and TRBJ1-1; TRBD1 agrees at 9 bases. Sequences were derived from peripheral blood, sampled in a trial of Ad26.COV2.S vaccine versus placebo. The receptor was isolated from a person between 18 and 59 years old who received the Ad26.COV2.S COVID-19 vaccine or a placebo. The CDR3 here is CASSRRPGQGGGTEAFF. The CDR3 DNA reads TGTGCCAGCAGCCGAAGGCCGGGACAGGGTGGTGGCACTGAAGCTTTCTTT.